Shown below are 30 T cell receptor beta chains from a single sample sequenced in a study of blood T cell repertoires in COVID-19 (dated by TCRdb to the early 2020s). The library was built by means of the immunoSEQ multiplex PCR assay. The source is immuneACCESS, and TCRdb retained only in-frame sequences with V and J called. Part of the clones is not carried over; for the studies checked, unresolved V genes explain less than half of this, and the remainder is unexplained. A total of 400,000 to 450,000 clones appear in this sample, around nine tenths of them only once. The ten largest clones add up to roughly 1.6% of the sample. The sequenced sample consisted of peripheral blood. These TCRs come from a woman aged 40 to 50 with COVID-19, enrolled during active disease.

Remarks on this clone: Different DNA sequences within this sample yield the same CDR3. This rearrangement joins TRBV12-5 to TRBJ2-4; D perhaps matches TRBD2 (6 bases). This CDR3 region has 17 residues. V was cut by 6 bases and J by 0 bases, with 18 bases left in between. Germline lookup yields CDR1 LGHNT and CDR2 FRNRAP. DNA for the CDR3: TGTGCTAGTGGACCCCTCGGAGGGGCCTTAGCCAAAAACATTCAGTACTTC. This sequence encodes CASGPLGGALAKNIQYF.

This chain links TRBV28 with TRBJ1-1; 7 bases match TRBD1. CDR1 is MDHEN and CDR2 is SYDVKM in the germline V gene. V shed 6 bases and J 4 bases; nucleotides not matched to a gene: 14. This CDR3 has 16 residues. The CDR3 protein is CASRGRGLRWGTEAFF. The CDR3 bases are TGTGCCAGCAGAGGCAGGGGGTTGAGGTGGGGCACTGAAGCTTTCTTT. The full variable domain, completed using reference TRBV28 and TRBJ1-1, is DVKVTQSSRYLVKRTGEKVFLECVQDMDHENMFWYRQDPGLGLRLIYFSYDVKMKEKGDIPEGYSVSREKKERFSLILESASTNQTSMYLCASRGRGLRWGTEAFFGQGTRLTVV.

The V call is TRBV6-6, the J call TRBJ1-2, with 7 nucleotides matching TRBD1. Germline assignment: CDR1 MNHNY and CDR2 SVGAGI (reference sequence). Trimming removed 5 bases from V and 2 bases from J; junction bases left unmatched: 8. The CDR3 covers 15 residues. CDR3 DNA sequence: TGTGCCAGCAGTCCAAGACAGGGTTTCAACTATGGCTACACCTTC. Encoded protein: CASSPRQGFNYGYTF.

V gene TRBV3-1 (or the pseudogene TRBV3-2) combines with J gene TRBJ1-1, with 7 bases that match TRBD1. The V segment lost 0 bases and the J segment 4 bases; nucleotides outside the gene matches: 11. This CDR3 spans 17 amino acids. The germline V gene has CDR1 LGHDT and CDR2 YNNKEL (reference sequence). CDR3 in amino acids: CASSQDDRGGTGTEAFF. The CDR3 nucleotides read TGTGCCAGCAGCCAAGATGATCGAGGGGGCACGGGCACTGAAGCTTTCTTT.

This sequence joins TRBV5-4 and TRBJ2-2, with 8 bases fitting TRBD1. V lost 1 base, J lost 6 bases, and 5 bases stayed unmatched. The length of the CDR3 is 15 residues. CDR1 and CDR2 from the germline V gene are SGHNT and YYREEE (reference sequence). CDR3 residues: CASSLSQGAPGELFF. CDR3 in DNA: TGTGCCAGCAGCTTGAGCCAGGGGGCGCCCGGGGAGCTGTTTTTT.

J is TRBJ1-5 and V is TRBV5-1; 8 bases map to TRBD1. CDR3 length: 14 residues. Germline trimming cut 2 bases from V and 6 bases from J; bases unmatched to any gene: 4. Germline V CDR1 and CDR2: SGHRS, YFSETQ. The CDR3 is CASSFGQGGQPQHF. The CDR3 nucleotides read TGCGCCAGCAGCTTCGGACAGGGCGGTCAGCCCCAGCATTTT.

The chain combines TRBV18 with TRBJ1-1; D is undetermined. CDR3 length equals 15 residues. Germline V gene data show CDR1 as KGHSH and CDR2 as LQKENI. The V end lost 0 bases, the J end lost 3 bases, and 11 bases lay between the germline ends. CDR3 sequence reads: CASSPPEGWYTEAFF. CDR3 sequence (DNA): TGTGCCAGCTCACCACCGGAGGGTTGGTACACTGAAGCTTTCTTT. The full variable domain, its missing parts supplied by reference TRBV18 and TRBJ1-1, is NAGVMQNPRHLVRRRGQEARLRCSPMKGHSHVYWYRQLPEEGLKFMVYLQKENIIDESGMPKERFSAEFPKEGPSILRIQQVVRGDSAAYFCASSPPEGWYTEAFFGQGTRLTVV.

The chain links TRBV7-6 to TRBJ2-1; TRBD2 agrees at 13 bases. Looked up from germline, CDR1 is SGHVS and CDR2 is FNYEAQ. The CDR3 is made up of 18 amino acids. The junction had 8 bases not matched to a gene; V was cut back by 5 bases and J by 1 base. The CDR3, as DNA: TGTGCCAGCAGCCCAGGACTAGCGGGAGTGTCATCCTACAATGAGCAGTTCTTC. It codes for CASSPGLAGVSSYNEQFF.

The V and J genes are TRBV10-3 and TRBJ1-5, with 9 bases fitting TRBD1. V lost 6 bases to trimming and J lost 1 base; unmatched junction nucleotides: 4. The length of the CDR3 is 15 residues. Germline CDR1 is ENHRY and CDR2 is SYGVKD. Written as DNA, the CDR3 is TGTGCCATCAGACCCGGGACAGGGAGCAATCAGCCCCAGCATTTT. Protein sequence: CAIRPGTGSNQPQHF.

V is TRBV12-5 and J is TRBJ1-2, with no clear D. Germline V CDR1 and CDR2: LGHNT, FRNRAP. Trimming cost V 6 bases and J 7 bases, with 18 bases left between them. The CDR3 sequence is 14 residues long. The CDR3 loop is CASGEVGSPAGYTF. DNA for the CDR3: TGTGCTAGTGGGGAGGTAGGGAGCCCAGCTGGCTACACCTTC.

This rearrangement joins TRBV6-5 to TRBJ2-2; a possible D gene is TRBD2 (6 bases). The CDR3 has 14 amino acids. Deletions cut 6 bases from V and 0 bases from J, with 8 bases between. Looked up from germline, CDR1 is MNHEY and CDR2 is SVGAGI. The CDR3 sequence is CASRGTANTGELFF. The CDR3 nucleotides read TGTGCCAGCAGGGGGACTGCGAACACCGGGGAGCTGTTTTTT.

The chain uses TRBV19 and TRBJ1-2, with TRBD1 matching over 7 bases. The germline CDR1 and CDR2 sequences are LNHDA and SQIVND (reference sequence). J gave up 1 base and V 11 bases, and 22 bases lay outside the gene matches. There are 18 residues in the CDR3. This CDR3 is CASSPTGALASRNYGYTF. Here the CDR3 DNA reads TGTGCCTCGTCCCCCACAGGGGCCCTTGCAAGTCGTAACTATGGCTACACCTTC.

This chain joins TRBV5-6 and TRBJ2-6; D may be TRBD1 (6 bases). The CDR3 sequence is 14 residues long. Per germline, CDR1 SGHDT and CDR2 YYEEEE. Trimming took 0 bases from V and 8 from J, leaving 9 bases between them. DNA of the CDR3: TGTGCCAGCAGCTTGGGACAGGAACCCAACGTCCTGACTTTC. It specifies CASSLGQEPNVLTF.

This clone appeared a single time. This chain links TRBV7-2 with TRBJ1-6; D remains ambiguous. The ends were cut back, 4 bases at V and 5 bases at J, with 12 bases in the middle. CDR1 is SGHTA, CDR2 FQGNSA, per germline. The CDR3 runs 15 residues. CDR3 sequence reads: CASSSLSGNNSPLHF. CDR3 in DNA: TGTGCCAGCAGCTCCCTCTCGGGGAATAATTCACCCCTCCACTTT.

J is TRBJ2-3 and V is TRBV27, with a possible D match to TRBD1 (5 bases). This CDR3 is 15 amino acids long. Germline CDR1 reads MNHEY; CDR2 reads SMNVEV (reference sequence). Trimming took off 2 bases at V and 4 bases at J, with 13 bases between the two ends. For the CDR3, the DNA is TGTGCCAGCAGTTTAGTCCGCCAGGGTCCAGATACGCAGTATTTT. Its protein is CASSLVRQGPDTQYF.

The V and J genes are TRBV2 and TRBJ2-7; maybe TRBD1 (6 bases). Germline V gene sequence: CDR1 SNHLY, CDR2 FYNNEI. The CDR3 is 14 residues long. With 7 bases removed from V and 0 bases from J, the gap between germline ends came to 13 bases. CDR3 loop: CASKLQGPSYEQYF. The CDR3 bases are TGTGCCAGCAAATTACAGGGTCCCTCCTACGAGCAGTACTTC. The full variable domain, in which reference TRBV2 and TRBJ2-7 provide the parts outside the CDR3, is EPEVTQTPSHQVTQMGQEVILRCVPISNHLYFYWYRQILGQKVEFLVSFYNNEISEKSEIFDDQFSVERPDGSNFTLKIRSTKLEDSAMYFCASKLQGPSYEQYFGPGTRLTVT.

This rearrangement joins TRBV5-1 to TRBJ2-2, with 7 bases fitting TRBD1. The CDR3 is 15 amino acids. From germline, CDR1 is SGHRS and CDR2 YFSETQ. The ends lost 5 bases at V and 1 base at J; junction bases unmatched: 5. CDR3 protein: CASSSGQLNTGELFF. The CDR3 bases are TGCGCCAGCAGTTCGGGACAGCTGAACACCGGGGAGCTGTTTTTT.

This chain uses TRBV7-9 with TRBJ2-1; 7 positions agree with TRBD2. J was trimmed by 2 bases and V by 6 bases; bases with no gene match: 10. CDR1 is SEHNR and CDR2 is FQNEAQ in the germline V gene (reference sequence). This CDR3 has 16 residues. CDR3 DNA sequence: TGTGCCAGCAGTGCCGGGGGGAATCACGCCTACAATGAGCAGTTCTTC. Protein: CASSAGGNHAYNEQFF.

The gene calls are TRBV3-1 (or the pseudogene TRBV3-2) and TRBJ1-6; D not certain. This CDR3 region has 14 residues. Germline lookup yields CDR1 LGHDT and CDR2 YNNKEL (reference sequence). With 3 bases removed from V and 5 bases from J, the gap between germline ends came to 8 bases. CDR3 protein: CASSQRSNNSPLHF. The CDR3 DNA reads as TGTGCCAGCAGCCAGAGAAGTAATAATTCACCCCTCCACTTT.

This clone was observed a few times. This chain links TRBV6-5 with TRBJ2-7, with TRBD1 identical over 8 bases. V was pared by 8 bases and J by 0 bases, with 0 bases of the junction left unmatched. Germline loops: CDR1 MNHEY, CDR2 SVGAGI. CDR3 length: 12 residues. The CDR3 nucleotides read TGTGCCAGCGGGACAGGCTCCTACGAGCAGTACTTC. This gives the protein CASGTGSYEQYF.

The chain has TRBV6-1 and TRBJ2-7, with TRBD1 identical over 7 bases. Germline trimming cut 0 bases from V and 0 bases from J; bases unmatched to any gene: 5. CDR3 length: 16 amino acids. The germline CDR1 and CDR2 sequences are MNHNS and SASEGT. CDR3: CASSEAPGQSSYEQYF. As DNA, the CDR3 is TGTGCCAGCAGTGAAGCTCCGGGACAGAGCTCCTACGAGCAGTACTTC.

Here the CDR3 reads CASSLQGAGGYTF. CDR3 bases: TGTGCCAGCAGTTTACAGGGGGCGGGGGGCTACACCTTC. The genes are TRBV27 and TRBJ1-2, with TRBD1 identical over 8 bases. The CDR3 contains 13 residues. The V and J ends lost 2 bases and 8 bases, in that order; junction bases with no gene match: 4. Germline V gives CDR1 MNHEY, CDR2 SMNVEV (reference sequence).

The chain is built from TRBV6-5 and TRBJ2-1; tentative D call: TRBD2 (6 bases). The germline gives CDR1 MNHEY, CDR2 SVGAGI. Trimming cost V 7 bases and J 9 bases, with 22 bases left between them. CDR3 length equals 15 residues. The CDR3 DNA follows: TGTGCCAGCACCCTGTGGAGGGCCGTAGGTAGTGAGCAGTTCTTC. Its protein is CASTLWRAVGSEQFF.

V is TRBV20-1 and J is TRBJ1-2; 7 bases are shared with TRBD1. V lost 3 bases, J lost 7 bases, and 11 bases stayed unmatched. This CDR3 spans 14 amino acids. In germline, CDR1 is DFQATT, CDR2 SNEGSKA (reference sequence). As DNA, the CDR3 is TGCAGTGCTAGTAGTTTTGAGGGGGCTGGTGGCTACACCTTC. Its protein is CSASSFEGAGGYTF.

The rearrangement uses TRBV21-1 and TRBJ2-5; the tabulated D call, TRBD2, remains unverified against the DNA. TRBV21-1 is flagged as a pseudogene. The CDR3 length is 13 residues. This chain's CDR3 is CAGNLSSVQTQYF. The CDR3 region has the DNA TGTGCCGGAAACCTTTCTAGCGTGCAGACCCAGTACTTC.

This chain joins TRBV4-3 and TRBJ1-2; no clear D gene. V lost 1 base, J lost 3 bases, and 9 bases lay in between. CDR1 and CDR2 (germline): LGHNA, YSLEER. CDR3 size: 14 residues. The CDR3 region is CASSQAPADYGYTF. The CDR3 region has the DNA TGCGCCAGCAGCCAAGCCCCGGCGGACTATGGCTACACCTTC.

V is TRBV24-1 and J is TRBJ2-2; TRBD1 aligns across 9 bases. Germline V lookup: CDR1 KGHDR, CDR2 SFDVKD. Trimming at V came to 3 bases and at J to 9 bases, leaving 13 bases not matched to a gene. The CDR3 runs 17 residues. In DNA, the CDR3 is TGTGCCACCAGTGATCGGGACAGGGCCCGCAGTCATAGGGAGCTGTTTTTT. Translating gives CATSDRDRARSHRELFF.

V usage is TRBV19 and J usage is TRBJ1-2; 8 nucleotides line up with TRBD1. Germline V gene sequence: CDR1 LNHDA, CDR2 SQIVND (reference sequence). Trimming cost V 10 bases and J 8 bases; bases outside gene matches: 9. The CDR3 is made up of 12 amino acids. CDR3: CATMQGARGYTF. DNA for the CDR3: TGTGCCACCATGCAGGGGGCGCGGGGCTACACCTTC.

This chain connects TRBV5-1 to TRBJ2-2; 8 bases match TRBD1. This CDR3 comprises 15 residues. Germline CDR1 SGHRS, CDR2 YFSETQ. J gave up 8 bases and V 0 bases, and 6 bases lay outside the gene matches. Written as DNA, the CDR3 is TGCGCCAGCAGCTTGGCCCCAGGGGGCGAAGGGGAGCTGTTTTTT. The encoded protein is CASSLAPGGEGELFF.

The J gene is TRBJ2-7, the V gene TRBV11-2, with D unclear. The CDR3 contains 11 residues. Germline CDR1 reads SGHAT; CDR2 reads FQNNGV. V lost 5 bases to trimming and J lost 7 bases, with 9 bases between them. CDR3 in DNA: TGTGCCAGCAGCCCCTCCGGGGAGCAGTACTTC. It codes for CASSPSGEQYF.